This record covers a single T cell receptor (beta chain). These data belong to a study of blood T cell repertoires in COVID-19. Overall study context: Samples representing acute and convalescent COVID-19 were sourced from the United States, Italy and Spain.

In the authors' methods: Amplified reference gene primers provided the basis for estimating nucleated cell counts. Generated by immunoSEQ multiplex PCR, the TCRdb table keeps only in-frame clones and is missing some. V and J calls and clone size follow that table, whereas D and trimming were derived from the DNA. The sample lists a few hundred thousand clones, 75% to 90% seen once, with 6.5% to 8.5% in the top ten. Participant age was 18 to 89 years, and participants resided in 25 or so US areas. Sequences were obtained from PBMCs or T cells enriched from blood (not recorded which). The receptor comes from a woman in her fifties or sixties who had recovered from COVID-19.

CDR3 coding DNA: TGTGCCAGTAGTCCATACACAGGGGGAAACACCGGGGAGCTGTTTTTT. This encodes CASSPYTGGNTGELFF. J is TRBJ2-2 and V is TRBV19, with TRBD1 identical over 8 bases. CDR3 length equals 16 residues. The ends lost 5 bases at V and 2 bases at J; junction bases unmatched: 7. Germline lookup yields CDR1 LNHDA and CDR2 SQIVND (reference sequence).